This is a list of T cell receptor beta chains from one sample in a study of identical twins. TCRdb ran MiXCR on the 5' RACE reads and lists one entry per CDR3 protein. Among a few hundred thousand distinct CDR3 sequences listed, 8% to 9.5% were seen once. These data also formed part of another study, on yellow fever vaccine responses in identical twins.

Sequencing was done on a sample of CD8+ T cells sorted from blood. Source of these receptors: a young woman in good health. CDR3s include the opening cysteine and the closing phenylalanine or tryptophan.

v_call: TRBV3-1
j_call: TRBJ2-7
cdr3_aa: CASSQDLSGVREQYF

v_call: TRBV5-1
j_call: TRBJ1-5
cdr3_aa: CASSFTGGNQPQHF

v_call: TRBV4-3
j_call: TRBJ2-1
cdr3_aa: CASSQGDIAGGSYNEQFF

v_call: TRBV11-2
j_call: TRBJ2-1
cdr3_aa: CASSLAGGPFYNEQFF

v_call: TRBV7-8
j_call: TRBJ2-1
cdr3_aa: CASSLGTNYNEQFF

v_call: TRBV11-2
j_call: TRBJ2-7
cdr3_aa: CASSTAGARGEQYF

v_call: TRBV9
j_call: TRBJ2-5
cdr3_aa: CASSAGTGTETQYF

v_call: TRBV27
j_call: TRBJ2-7
cdr3_aa: CASSTRGRVTNEQYF

v_call: TRBV20-1
j_call: TRBJ2-7
cdr3_aa: CSARWGGTYEQYF

v_call: TRBV4-1
j_call: TRBJ2-1
cdr3_aa: CASSQVGGVGEQFF

v_call: TRBV29-1
j_call: TRBJ2-3
cdr3_aa: CSVEVGLAGSTDTQYF

v_call: TRBV10-3
j_call: TRBJ2-7
cdr3_aa: CAISGDRVSEQYF

v_call: TRBV7-8
j_call: TRBJ2-7
cdr3_aa: CASSLGRGGGYEQYF

v_call: TRBV28
j_call: TRBJ1-2
cdr3_aa: CASSPRQDYYGYTF

v_call: TRBV11-2
j_call: TRBJ2-7
cdr3_aa: CASSTGAQTYEQYF

v_call: TRBV6-5
j_call: TRBJ2-7
cdr3_aa: CASSYSASGVNEQYF

v_call: TRBV7-2
j_call: TRBJ2-1
cdr3_aa: CASSLGSVSYNEQFF

v_call: TRBV7-9
j_call: TRBJ2-1
cdr3_aa: CASSLSRGGESYNEQFF

v_call: TRBV6-4
j_call: TRBJ2-3
cdr3_aa: CASSDGKGYTQYF

v_call: TRBV12-3/TRBV12-4
j_call: TRBJ1-3
cdr3_aa: CASITPQRNTIYF

v_call: TRBV7-9
j_call: TRBJ2-5
cdr3_aa: CASSSASQETQYF

v_call: TRBV5-1
j_call: TRBJ1-2
cdr3_aa: CASSLGQGATYGYTF

v_call: TRBV20-1
j_call: TRBJ1-6
cdr3_aa: CSANPGTGQELWNSPLHF

v_call: TRBV28
j_call: TRBJ2-3
cdr3_aa: CASSLGSASTDTQYF

v_call: TRBV15
j_call: TRBJ2-2
cdr3_aa: CATSARQGMSTGELFF